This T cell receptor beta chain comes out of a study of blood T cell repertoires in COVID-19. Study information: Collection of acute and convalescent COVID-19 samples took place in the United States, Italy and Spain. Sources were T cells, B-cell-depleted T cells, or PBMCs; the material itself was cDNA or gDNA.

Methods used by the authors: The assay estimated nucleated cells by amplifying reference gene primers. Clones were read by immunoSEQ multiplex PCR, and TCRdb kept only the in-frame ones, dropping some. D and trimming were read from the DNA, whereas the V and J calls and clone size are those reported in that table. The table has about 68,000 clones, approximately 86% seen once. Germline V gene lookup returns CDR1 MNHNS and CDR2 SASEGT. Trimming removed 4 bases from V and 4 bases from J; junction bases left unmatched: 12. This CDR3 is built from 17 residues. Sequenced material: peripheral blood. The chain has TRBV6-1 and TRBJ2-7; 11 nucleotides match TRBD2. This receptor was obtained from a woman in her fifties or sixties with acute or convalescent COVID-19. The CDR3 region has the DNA TGTGCCAGCAGTGGAACTAGCGGGAGAAGGGTTTTGTACGAGCAGTACTTC. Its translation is CASSGTSGRRVLYEQYF.